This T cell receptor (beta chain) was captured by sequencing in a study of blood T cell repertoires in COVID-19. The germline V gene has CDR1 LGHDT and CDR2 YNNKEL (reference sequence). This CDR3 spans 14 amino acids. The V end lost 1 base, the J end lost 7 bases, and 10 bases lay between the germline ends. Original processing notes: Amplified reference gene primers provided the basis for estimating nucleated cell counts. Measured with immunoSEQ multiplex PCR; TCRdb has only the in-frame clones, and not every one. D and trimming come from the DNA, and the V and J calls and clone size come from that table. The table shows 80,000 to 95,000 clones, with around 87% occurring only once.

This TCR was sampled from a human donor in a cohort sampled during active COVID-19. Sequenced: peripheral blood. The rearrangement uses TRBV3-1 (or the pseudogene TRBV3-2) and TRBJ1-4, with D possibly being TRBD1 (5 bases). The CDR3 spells CASSQGGVAEKLFF. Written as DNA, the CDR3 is TGTGCCAGCAGCCAAGGGGGGGTCGCTGAAAAACTGTTTTTT.